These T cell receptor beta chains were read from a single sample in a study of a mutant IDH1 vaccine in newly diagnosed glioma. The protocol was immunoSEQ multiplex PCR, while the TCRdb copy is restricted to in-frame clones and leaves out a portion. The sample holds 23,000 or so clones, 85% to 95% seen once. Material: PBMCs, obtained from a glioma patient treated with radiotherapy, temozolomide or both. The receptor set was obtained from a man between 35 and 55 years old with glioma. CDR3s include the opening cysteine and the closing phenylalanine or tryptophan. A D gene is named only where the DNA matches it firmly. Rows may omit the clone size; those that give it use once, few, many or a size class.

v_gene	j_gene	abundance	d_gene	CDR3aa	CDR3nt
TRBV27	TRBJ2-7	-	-	CASSLGHSYEQYF	TGTGCCAGCAGTTTAGGCCACTCCTACGAGCAGTACTTC
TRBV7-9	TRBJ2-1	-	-	CASSLVGLAEQFF	TGTGCCAGCAGCTTAGTGGGGCTAGCCGAGCAGTTCTTC
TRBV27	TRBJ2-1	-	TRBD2	CASSHFLAGGSFNEQFF	TGTGCCAGCAGTCACTTCCTAGCGGGGGGTTCCTTCAATGAGCAGTTCTTC
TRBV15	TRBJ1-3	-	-	CATSRDREMGTIYF	TGTGCCACCAGCAGAGATAGAGAAATGGGGACCATATATTTT
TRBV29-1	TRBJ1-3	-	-	CSVTVNVGNTIYF	TGCAGCGTTACGGTCAACGTCGGAAACACCATATATTTT
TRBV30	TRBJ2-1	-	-	CACARTSYNEQFF	TGTGCCTGTGCGCGGACCTCCTACAATGAGCAGTTCTTC
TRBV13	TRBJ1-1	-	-	CASSFGAEAFF	TGTGCCAGCAGCTTTGGTGCTGAAGCTTTCTTT
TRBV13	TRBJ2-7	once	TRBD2	CASSSRLAGEIEQYF	TGTGCCAGCAGTTCTCGACTAGCGGGAGAAATCGAGCAGTACTTC
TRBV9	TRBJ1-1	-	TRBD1	CASSPHFRGQIVNTEAFF	TGTGCCAGCAGCCCCCATTTTAGGGGGCAAATTGTGAACACTGAAGCTTTCTTT
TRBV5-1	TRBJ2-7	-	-	CASSLDLQVSEQYF	TGCGCCAGCAGCTTGGATCTTCAGGTTAGCGAGCAGTACTTC
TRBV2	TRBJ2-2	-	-	CASHRTANTGELFF	TGTGCCAGCCACCGGACAGCCAACACCGGGGAGCTGTTTTTT